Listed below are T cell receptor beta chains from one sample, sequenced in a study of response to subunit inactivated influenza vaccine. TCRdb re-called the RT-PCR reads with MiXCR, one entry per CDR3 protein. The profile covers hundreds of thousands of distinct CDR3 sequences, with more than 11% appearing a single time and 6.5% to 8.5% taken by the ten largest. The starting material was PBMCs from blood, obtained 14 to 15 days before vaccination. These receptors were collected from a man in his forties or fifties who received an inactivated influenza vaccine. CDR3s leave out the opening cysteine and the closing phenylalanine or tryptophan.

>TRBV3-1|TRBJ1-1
ASSPLSPGQGSEAF
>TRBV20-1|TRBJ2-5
SARAASGRQETQY
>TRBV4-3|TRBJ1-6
ASSPDVGSYNSPLH
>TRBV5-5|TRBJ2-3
ASSTRRGLQDTQY
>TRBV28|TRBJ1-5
ASSFEGQWVSAQH
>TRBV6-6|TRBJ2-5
ATTDRGSQY
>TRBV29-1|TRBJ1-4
SVDTGAGGEKLF
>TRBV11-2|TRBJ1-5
ASSLFPGTGGISNQPQH
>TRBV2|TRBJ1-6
ASSPGGTLH
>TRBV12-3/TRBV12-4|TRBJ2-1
ASSLTTGNEQF
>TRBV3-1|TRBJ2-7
ATQGQGMYEQY
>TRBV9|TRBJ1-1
ASSSTAQRDTEAF
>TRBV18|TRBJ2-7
ASSPLAMGEQY
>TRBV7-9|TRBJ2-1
ASSSRVAAGEQF
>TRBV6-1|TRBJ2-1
ASYRGFVSNEQF
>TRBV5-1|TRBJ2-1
ASSGVAGAYNEQF
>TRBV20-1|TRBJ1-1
SARYGNTEAF
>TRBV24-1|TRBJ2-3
ATSDLPGWADTQY
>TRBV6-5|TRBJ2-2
AISSGGLGTGELF
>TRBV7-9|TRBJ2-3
ASSGRLAGGLDTQY
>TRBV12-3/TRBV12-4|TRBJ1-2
ASRTGANYGYT
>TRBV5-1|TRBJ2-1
ASSFGTTGVNYNEQF
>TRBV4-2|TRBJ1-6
ASSQESSTNSPLH
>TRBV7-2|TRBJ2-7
ASSLALGARNEQY
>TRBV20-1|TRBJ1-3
SARWAGDSGNTIY
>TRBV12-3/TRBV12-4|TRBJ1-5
ASREGQGHLPQH
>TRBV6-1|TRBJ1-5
ASSPKWGSNQPQH
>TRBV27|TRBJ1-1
ASWTGLRGTEAF
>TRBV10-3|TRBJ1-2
AISEQGDNGYT
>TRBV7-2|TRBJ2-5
ASSLAGGTETQY
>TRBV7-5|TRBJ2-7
ISVSEASGYEQY
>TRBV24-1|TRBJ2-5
ATSDRYGLAGGETQY
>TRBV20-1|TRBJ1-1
SARKSSGGVNTEAF
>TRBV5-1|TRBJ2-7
ASSSGSSKLYEQY
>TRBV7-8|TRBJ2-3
ASSPTMNTQY
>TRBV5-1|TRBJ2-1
AGSNGNNYNEQF
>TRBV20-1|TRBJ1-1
SARDHRGQLEAF
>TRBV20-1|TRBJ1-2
SAERVNYGYT
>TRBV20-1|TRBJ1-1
SARRQVNTEAF
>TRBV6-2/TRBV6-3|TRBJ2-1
ASSYEPGLAFEQF
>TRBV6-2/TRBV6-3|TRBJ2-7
ASRTPGQGYEQY
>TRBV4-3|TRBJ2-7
ASSQRTPSSEQY
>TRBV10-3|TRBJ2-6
AISENQGKAGANVLT
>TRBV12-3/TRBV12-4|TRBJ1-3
ASSLLTVSSGNTIY
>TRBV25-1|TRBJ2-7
ASSESGLKGSYEQY
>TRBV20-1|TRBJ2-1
SARDWAGLAGVREQF
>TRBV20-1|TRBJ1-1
SARGQGGVASGLNTEAF
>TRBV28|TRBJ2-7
ASSLIRQSYEQY
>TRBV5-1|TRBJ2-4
ASSGQEGLAKNIQY
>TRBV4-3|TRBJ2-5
ASSQDSWGEVQETQY
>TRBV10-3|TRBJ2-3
AISARPSTDTQY